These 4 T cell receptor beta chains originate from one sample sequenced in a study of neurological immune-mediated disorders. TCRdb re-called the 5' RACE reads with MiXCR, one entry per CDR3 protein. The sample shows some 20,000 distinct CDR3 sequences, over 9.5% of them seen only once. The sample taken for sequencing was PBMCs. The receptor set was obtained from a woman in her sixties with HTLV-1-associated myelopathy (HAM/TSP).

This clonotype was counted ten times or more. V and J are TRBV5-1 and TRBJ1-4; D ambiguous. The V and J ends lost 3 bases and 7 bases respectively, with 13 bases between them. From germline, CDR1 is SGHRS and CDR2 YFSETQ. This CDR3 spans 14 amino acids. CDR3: CASSYGLGSEKLFF. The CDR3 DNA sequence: TGCGCCAGCAGCTATGGCCTCGGCAGTGAAAAACTGTTTTTT.

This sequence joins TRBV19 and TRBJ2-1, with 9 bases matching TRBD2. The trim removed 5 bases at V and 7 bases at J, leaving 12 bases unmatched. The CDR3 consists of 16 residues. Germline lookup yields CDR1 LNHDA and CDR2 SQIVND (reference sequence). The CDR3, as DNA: TGTGCCAGTAGTCCATCGGGGCGGGGGGGCCGAAATGAGCAGTTCTTC. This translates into CASSPSGRGGRNEQFF.

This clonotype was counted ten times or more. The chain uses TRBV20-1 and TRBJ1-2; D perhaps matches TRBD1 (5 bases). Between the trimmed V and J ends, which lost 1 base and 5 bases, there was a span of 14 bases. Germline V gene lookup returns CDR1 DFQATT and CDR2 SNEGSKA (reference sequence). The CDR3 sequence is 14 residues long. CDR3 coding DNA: TGCAGTGCTAGAGTCCCGACAGAAGTATATGGCTACACCTTC. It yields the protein CSARVPTEVYGYTF.

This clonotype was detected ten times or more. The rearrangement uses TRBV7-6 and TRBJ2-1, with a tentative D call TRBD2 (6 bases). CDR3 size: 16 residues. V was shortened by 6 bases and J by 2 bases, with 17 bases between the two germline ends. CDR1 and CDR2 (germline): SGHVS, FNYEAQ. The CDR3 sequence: CASSLVRGKPYNEQFF. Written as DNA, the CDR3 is TGTGCCAGCAGTCTCGTTCGGGGGAAACCCTACAATGAGCAGTTCTTC.